This TCR beta chain was documented in a study of blood T cell repertoires in COVID-19. Study context: Sources were T cells, B-cell-depleted T cells, or PBMCs; the material itself was cDNA or gDNA.

Profiling relied on immunoSEQ multiplex PCR, and the TCRdb table lists in-frame clones only, not all of them. This sample has around 100,000 clones, with nearly 90% found just once. This clone was found a few times. This clonotype was sampled from a man in his fifties or sixties in a cohort sampled during active COVID-19. The sequencing input was peripheral blood.

CDR3 sequence: CASSLLSGTGSYEQYF. The CDR3 region has the DNA TGCGCCAGCAGCCTGCTCTCCGGGACAGGCTCCTACGAGCAGTACTTC. This sequence joins TRBV4-1 and TRBJ2-7, with 8 bases lining up with TRBD1. This CDR3 spans 16 amino acids. V was pared by 4 bases and J by 0 bases, with 8 bases of the junction left unmatched. CDR1 is MGHRA and CDR2 is YSYEKL in the germline V gene.